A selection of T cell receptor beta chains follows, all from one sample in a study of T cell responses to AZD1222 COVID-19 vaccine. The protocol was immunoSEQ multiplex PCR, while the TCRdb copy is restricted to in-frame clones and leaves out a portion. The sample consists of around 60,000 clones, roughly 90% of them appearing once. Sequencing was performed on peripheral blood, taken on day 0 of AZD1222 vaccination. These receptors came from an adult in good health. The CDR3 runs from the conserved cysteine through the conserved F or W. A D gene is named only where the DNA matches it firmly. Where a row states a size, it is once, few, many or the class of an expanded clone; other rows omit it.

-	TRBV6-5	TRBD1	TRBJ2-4	TGTGCCAGCAGCCGGACAGGGTGGGGCAAAAACATTCAGTACTTC	CASSRTGWGKNIQYF
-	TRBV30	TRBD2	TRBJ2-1	TGTGCCTGGACCAACAAGGGACTAGCGAGCAATGAGCAGTTCTTC	CAWTNKGLASNEQFF
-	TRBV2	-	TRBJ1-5	TGTGCCAGCAGGCAGACTGTTAGCAATCAGCCCCAGCATTTT	CASRQTVSNQPQHF
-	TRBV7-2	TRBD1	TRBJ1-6	TGTGCCAGCAGCAAGGGACAGGTTAATTCACCCCTCCACTTT	CASSKGQVNSPLHF
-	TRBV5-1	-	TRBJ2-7	TGCGCCAGCAGCTTGGATAGGGACACCTACGAGCAGTACTTC	CASSLDRDTYEQYF
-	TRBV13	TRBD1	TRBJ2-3	TGTGCCAGCAGATCTACTTACAGGGGTGGGACAGATACGCAGTATTTT	CASRSTYRGGTDTQYF
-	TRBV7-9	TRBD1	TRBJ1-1	TGTGCCAGCAGCTTAGAAGGTGCGACAGGGCAAGCTTTCTTT	CASSLEGATGQAFF
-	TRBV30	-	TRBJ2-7	TGTGCCTGGAGTGTAGGCAGCTACGAGCAGTACTTC	CAWSVGSYEQYF
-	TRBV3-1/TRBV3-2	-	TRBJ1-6	TGTGCCAGCAGCCAATGGCAGGGTAATTCACCCCTCCACTTT	CASSQWQGNSPLHF
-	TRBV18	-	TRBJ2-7	TGTGCCAGCTCACCACCGGGAGGGGGCTACGCCTACGAGCAGTACTTC	CASSPPGGGYAYEQYF
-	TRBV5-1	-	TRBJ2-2	TGCGCCAGCAGCTTGGTCATAGAAGGGGAGCTGTTTTTT	CASSLVIEGELFF
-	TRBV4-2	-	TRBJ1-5	TGTGCCAGCAGCCCGAGTGGGCAGGAATATCAGCCCCAGCATTTT	CASSPSGQEYQPQHF
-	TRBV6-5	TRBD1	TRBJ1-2	TGTGCCAGCAGCCTGACAGGGGGCGTCTATGGCTACACCTTC	CASSLTGGVYGYTF
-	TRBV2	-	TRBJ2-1	TGTGCCAGCAGGGATCTAGGAGGCGGAGGCGGCGGTGAGCAGTTCTTC	CASRDLGGGGGGEQFF
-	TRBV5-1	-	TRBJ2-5	TGCGCCAGCAGCTTGAGTCAGGTAGGGTCCCAAGAGACCCAGTACTTC	CASSLSQVGSQETQYF
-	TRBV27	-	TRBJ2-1	TGTGCCAGCAGTCCTGGGCCGAGACTACGGGACAATGAGCAGTTCTTC	CASSPGPRLRDNEQFF
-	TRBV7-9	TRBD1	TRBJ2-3	TGTGCCAGCAGCCGGGACAGCAGCACAGATACGCAGTATTTT	CASSRDSSTDTQYF
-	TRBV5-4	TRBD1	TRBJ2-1	TGTGCCAGCAGCGCCCCGACAGGGGGCAATGAGCAGTTCTTC	CASSAPTGGNEQFF
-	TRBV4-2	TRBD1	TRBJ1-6	TGTGCCAGCAGCCTTAGACAGGGCCTCTATAATTCACCCCTCCACTTT	CASSLRQGLYNSPLHF
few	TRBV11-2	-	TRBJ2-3	TGTGCCAGCAGCTTAGGGCGGTGGGGTCCGGGTACAGATACGCAGTATTTT	CASSLGRWGPGTDTQYF
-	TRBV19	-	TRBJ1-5	TGTGCCAGTAGTATGAATCCTCTCGGGAAGCGTTATAGCAATCAGCCCCAGCATTTT	CASSMNPLGKRYSNQPQHF
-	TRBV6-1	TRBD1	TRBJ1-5	TGTGCCAGCAGTGACAGGGGGCATCAGCCCCAGCATTTT	CASSDRGHQPQHF